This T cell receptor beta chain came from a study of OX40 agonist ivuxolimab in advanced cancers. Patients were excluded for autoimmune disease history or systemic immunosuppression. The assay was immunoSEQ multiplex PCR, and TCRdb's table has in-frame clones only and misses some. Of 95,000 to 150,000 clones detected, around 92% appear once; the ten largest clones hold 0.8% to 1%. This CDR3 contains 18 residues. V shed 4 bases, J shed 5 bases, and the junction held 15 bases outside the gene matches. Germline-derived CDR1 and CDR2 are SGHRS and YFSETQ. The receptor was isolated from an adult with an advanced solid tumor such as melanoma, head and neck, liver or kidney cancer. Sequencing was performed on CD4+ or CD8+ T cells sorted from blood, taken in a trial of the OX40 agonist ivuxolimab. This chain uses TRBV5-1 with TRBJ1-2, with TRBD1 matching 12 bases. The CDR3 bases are TGCGCCAGCAGCCCTAACGGGCGGGACAGGGGGCTGGGGTATGGCTACACCTTC. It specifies CASSPNGRDRGLGYGYTF.